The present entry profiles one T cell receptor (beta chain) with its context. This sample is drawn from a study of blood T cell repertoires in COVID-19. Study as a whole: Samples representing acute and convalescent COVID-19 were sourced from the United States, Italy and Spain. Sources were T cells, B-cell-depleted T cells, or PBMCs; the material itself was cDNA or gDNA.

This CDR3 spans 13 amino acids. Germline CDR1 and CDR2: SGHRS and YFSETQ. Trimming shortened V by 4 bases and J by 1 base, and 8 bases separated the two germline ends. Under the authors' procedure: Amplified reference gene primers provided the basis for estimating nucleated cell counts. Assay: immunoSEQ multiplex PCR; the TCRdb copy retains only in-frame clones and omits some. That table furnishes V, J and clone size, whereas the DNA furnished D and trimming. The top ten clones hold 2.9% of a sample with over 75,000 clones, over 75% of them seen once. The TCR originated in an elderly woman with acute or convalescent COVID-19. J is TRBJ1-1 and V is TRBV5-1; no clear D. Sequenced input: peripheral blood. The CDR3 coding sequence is TGCGCCAGCAGCACCCCAGGGAACACTGAAGCTTTCTTT. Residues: CASSTPGNTEAFF. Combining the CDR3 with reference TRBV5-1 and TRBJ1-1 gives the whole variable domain KAGVTQTPRYLIKTRGQQVTLSCSPISGHRSVSWYQQTPGQGLQFLFEYFSETQRNKGNFPGRFSGRQFSNSRSEMNVSTLELGDSALYLCASSTPGNTEAFFGQGTRLTVV.